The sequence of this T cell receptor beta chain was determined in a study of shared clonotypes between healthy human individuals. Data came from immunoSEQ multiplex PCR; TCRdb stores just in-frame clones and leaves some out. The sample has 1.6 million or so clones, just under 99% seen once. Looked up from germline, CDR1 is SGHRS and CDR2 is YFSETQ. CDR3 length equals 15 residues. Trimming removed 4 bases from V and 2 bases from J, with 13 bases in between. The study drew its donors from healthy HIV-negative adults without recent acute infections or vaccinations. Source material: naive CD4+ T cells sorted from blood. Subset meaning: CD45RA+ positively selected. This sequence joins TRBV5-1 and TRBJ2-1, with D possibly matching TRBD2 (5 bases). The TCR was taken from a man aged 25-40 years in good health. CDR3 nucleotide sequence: TGCGCCAGCAGCCCCGTGGTGGGAGCCTACAATGAGCAGTTCTTC. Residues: CASSPVVGAYNEQFF.